These T cell receptor beta chains were read from a single sample in a study of cytomegalovirus exposure and HLA in healthy donors. The assay was immunoSEQ multiplex PCR, and TCRdb's table has in-frame clones only and misses some. Among 100,000 to 150,000 clones listed, around 96% were seen once. The sample was PBMCs. The receptors here all came from a young man in good health and CMV-seronegative. Both conserved end residues are part of each CDR3. Each record gives: J gene, D gene, V gene, clone size, CDR3 DNA, CDR3 protein. D genes are given only for firm matches. Some rows have no size entry. The others give once, few or many, or a class for an expanded clone.

>TRBJ2-7|-|TRBV25-1|-
TGTGCCAGCGGTAAGGAGGGGCGGCCGGACGAGCAGTACTTC
CASGKEGRPDEQYF
>TRBJ2-1|-|TRBV13|-
TGTGCCAGCGTCCCCAGAGGTCACAATGAGCAGTTCTTC
CASVPRGHNEQFF
>TRBJ2-7|-|TRBV30|-
TGTGCCTGGAGCAACTCCTACGAGCAGTACTTC
CAWSNSYEQYF
>TRBJ1-3|-|TRBV4-2|-
TGTGCCAGCAGCCAAGGGCTTGGGGGGACTGGAAACACCATATATTTT
CASSQGLGGTGNTIYF
>TRBJ2-1|TRBD2|TRBV12-5|-
TGTGCTAGTGGTTTAACTAGCGGACCTTACAATGAGCAGTTCTTC
CASGLTSGPYNEQFF
>TRBJ2-1|-|TRBV9|-
TGTGCCAGCAGCGTAGAGGTGCTAGCGAGGAATGAGCAGTTCTTC
CASSVEVLARNEQFF
>TRBJ2-7|-|TRBV5-6|-
TGTGCCAGCATCCAGCTACGGGGCAGGGGAGGGGAGCAGTACTTC
CASIQLRGRGGEQYF
>TRBJ2-7|TRBD2|TRBV30|-
TGTGCCTGGAACTTGGGACTAGCGAGTAACTACGAGCAGTACTTC
CAWNLGLASNYEQYF
>TRBJ2-1|TRBD2|TRBV27|-
TGTGCCAGCAGTCAAACTAGCGGGGCATACAATGAGCAGTTCTTC
CASSQTSGAYNEQFF
>TRBJ2-1|TRBD2|TRBV28|few
TGTGCCAGCAGTTTAGCGGGAGGAAACGACGAGCAGTTCTTC
CASSLAGGNDEQFF
>TRBJ2-7|TRBD1|TRBV7-2|-
TGTGCCAGCAGCTTTCAGACAGGGGGCTACGAGCAGTACTTC
CASSFQTGGYEQYF
>TRBJ2-1|TRBD2|TRBV5-4|-
TGTGCCAGCAGCTTGGAGGGACTACTCAACAATGAGCAGTTCTTC
CASSLEGLLNNEQFF
>TRBJ2-7|-|TRBV5-1|-
TGCGCCAGCACCCAACGGGGATTAACGGACGAGCAGTACTTC
CASTQRGLTDEQYF
>TRBJ2-1|-|TRBV27|-
TGTGCCAGCAGAGAATTCCGGGACTTCGATGAGCAGTTCTTC
CASREFRDFDEQFF
>TRBJ2-7|-|TRBV7-2|once
TGTGCCAGCAGCTTAGCGCCAATCGGCGGCGAGCAGTACTTC
CASSLAPIGGEQYF
>TRBJ1-1|-|TRBV19|-
TGTGCCAGTAAGGCGGGGCGCATGAACACTGAAGCTTTCTTT
CASKAGRMNTEAFF
>TRBJ2-3|-|TRBV11-2|-
TGTGCCAGCAGCTTAGGGGCCCTCGGACTTAGCACAGATACGCAGTATTTT
CASSLGALGLSTDTQYF
>TRBJ1-1|-|TRBV28|-
TGTGCCAGCAGTTTAATGGCCCTGGGAGGGTACACTGAAGCTTTCTTT
CASSLMALGGYTEAFF
>TRBJ2-1|-|TRBV4-3|-
TGCGCCAGCAGCCAAGGGCTAGCCCACGCAACCTACAATGAGCAGTTCTTC
CASSQGLAHATYNEQFF
>TRBJ1-1|-|TRBV7-9|-
TGTGCCAGCAGCTCTGACAGGACCTTGAACACTGAAGCTTTCTTT
CASSSDRTLNTEAFF
>TRBJ2-7|TRBD2|TRBV2|-
TGTGCCAGCAGGGGGGGGACTAGCGGGAACGAGCAGTACTTC
CASRGGTSGNEQYF
>TRBJ2-2|TRBD2|TRBV27|-
TGTGCCAGCAGTTTACGGGACTATTACACCGGGGAGCTGTTTTTT
CASSLRDYYTGELFF
>TRBJ2-7|TRBD2|TRBV19|-
TGTGCCAGTAGTATATATAGCGGGAGTACCTACGAGCAGTACTTC
CASSIYSGSTYEQYF
>TRBJ1-1|TRBD1|TRBV27|-
TGTGCCAGCAGCGACAGGGGATTGAGCACTGAAGCTTTCTTT
CASSDRGLSTEAFF
>TRBJ2-5|TRBD2|TRBV5-6|once
TGTGCCAGCAGCATCGGACTAGCGGGAGTGGAGACCCAGTACTTC
CASSIGLAGVETQYF
>TRBJ2-3|-|TRBV7-2|-
TGTGCCAGCAGCTTACGTCGTCCAGATACGCAGTATTTT
CASSLRRPDTQYF
>TRBJ2-1|TRBD2|TRBV11-1|-
TGTGCCAGCAGCTTACAGACTAGCGGGGAGCAGTTCTTC
CASSLQTSGEQFF
>TRBJ1-4|TRBD1|TRBV12-5|-
TGTGCTAGTGGTCTTTCGCTTGGGACAGTGAATGAAAAACTGTTTTTT
CASGLSLGTVNEKLFF